Described below is a single T cell receptor beta chain sequence and its context. The protocol was immunoSEQ multiplex PCR, while the TCRdb copy is restricted to in-frame clones and leaves out a portion. Of about 140,000 clones listed, approximately 86% are singletons. These data belong to a study of cytomegalovirus exposure and HLA in healthy donors. These donors were members of the roughly 130-subject validation cohort, a group separate from the approximately 640-subject first cohort. What was sequenced was PBMCs. This receptor was obtained from a woman under 30 in good health and CMV-seropositive.

CDR3 nucleotide sequence: TGTGCCTGGAGTGTAGATTACAGGGGGTCTTACAATGAGCAGTTCTTC. Protein product: CAWSVDYRGSYNEQFF. The rearrangement links TRBV30 to TRBJ2-1; 8 bases line up with TRBD1. This CDR3 has 16 residues. J lost 4 bases, V lost 0 bases, and 8 bases had no gene match. Per germline, CDR1 GTSNPN and CDR2 SVGIG (reference sequence).